The 20 T cell receptor beta chains reported below all come from one sample, sequenced in a study of control samples from healthy donors and cancer patients (TCRdb year 2020). The library was made by the immunoSEQ multiplex PCR assay. The table comes from immuneACCESS by way of TCRdb, which keeps in-frame sequences with V and J called. Part of the clones is missing from these tables; in studies checked, under half for an unresolved V gene and the rest for unknown reasons. In this sample the table shows tens of thousands of clones, over 80% of which occur a single time. The top ten clones comprise around 20% of the sample. Material for sequencing was blood. The source is a man aged 25-45 years in good health.

This clone came up once. The rearrangement uses TRBV5-1 and TRBJ2-2; perhaps TRBD1 as D (5 bases). Looked up from germline, CDR1 is SGHRS and CDR2 is YFSETQ. The length of the CDR3 is 14 residues. The V and J ends lost 4 bases and 4 bases respectively, with 11 bases between them. The CDR3: CASSPSTVTGELFF. CDR3 bases: TGCGCCAGCAGCCCCTCGACAGTCACCGGGGAGCTGTTTTTT.

The CDR3 DNA is TGTGCCAGCAGCTTGGACACCATGAACACTGAAGCTTTCTTT. Translating it yields CASSLDTMNTEAFF. J is TRBJ1-1 and V is TRBV7-8; TRBD1 might be the D (5 bases). The V and J ends lost 3 bases and 0 bases respectively, with 8 bases between them. Germline CDR1 reads SGHVS; CDR2 reads FQNEAQ. There are 14 residues in the CDR3.

Only a few counts were recorded for this clone. V is TRBV18 and J is TRBJ2-3, with D possibly matching TRBD2 (6 bases). The CDR3 is 15 amino acids. The germline CDR1 and CDR2 sequences are KGHSH and LQKENI. With 0 bases removed from V and 4 bases from J, the gap between germline ends came to 11 bases. As DNA, the CDR3 is TGTGCCAGCTCACCACCGTCTCCGGGGGCAGATACGCAGTATTTT. Translating gives CASSPPSPGADTQYF.

The chain combines TRBV7-8 with TRBJ2-1; D is unclear. CDR1 and CDR2 from the germline V gene are SGHVS and FQNEAQ. Trimming left V 5 bases short and J 1 base short, with 6 bases between. The CDR3 totals 13 residues. The CDR3 DNA is TGTGCCAGCAGCCTCACTTCCTACAATGAGCAGTTCTTC. Translating gives CASSLTSYNEQFF.

This clone was observed a few times. V gene TRBV6-1 combines with J gene TRBJ2-7; 7 bases line up with TRBD2. CDR3 size: 15 residues. Germline V CDR1 and CDR2: MNHNS, SASEGT. V lost 3 bases to trimming and J lost 3 bases; unmatched junction nucleotides: 8. The DNA for the CDR3 is TGTGCCAGCAGTGAGGGAGGGGCCCCCCTCTACGAGCAGTACTTC. Translating it yields CASSEGGAPLYEQYF.

The V and J genes are TRBV28 and TRBJ1-4; 7 nucleotides line up with TRBD1. The CDR3 has 15 residues. From germline, CDR1 is MDHEN and CDR2 SYDVKM. Trimming at V came to 9 bases and at J to 5 bases, leaving 12 bases not matched to a gene. This CDR3 reads CASTARGGGNEKLFF. Here the CDR3 DNA reads TGTGCCAGTACAGCCCGAGGGGGCGGAAATGAAAAACTGTTTTTT.

This rearrangement joins TRBV5-4 to TRBJ1-4; 9 bases are shared with TRBD1. V lost 3 bases to trimming and J lost 7 bases; unmatched junction nucleotides: 4. Germline CDR1 and CDR2: SGHNT and YYREEE (reference sequence). The CDR3 runs to 14 residues. CDR3: CASSSETGGEKLFF. CDR3 DNA sequence: TGTGCCAGCAGCTCGGAGACAGGGGGTGAAAAACTGTTTTTT. Together with reference TRBV5-4 and TRBJ1-4, the CDR3 gives the full variable domain: ETGVTQSPTHLIKTRGQQVTLRCSSQSGHNTVSWYQQALGQGPQFIFQYYREEENGRGNFPPRFSGLQFPNYSSELNVNALELDDSALYLCASSSETGGEKLFFGSGTQLSVL.

The J gene is TRBJ1-2, the V gene TRBV5-1; 7 nucleotides align to TRBD1. The trim removed 3 bases at V and 8 bases at J, leaving 13 bases unmatched. This CDR3 spans 15 amino acids. CDR1 and CDR2 from the germline V gene are SGHRS and YFSETQ. Written as DNA, the CDR3 is TGCGCCAGCAGCTGGGGGGACAGAGCTTCGGAGGGCTACACCTTC. Translated, it gives CASSWGDRASEGYTF.

CDR3 sequence: CASSFTSGSETQYF. In DNA, the CDR3 is TGCGCCAGCAGCTTCACGTCGGGCTCCGAGACCCAGTACTTC. The rearrangement uses TRBV5-1 and TRBJ2-5, with D uncertain. Trimming stripped 2 bases from V and 5 bases from J, with 13 bases between. CDR1 is SGHRS, CDR2 YFSETQ, per germline. The CDR3 contains 14 residues.

V and J are TRBV5-5 and TRBJ1-1; 8 bases agree with TRBD1. Losses at the gene ends were 4 bases for V and 1 base for J; bases not matched to a gene: 6. This CDR3 region has 15 residues. Germline loops: CDR1 SGHKS, CDR2 YYEKEE (reference sequence). The CDR3 coding sequence is TGTGCCAGCAGCCGCCGGACAGGGAAGAACACTGAAGCTTTCTTT. This codes for CASSRRTGKNTEAFF.

This chain uses TRBV7-9 with TRBJ2-7, with 8 bases that match TRBD1. The germline gives CDR1 SEHNR, CDR2 FQNEAQ (reference sequence). The trim removed 5 bases at V and 6 bases at J, leaving 12 bases unmatched. The CDR3 totals 15 residues. CDR3 amino acids: CASSRFTTGVAEQYF. The CDR3 bases are TGTGCCAGCAGCCGTTTTACGACAGGGGTCGCCGAGCAGTACTTC.

The chain is built from TRBV27 and TRBJ2-2, with a possible D match to TRBD1 (5 bases). V shed 3 bases and J shed 1 base, with 12 bases lying between them. Germline V lookup: CDR1 MNHEY, CDR2 SMNVEV (reference sequence). There are 16 residues in the CDR3. The CDR3 is CASSLAGQLNTGELFF. CDR3 coding DNA: TGTGCCAGCAGTTTGGCAGGACAATTGAACACCGGGGAGCTGTTTTTT.

The chain recombines TRBV5-4 with TRBJ2-3, with D tentatively TRBD2 (6 bases). CDR1 is SGHNT and CDR2 is YYREEE in the germline V gene (reference sequence). Deletions cut 4 bases from V and 0 bases from J, with 18 bases between. This CDR3 comprises 17 residues. The chain's CDR3 is CASSHPVPGVSTDTQYF. Written as DNA, the CDR3 is TGTGCCAGCAGCCATCCCGTCCCGGGGGTTAGCACAGATACGCAGTATTTT.

The V and J genes are TRBV16 and TRBJ1-2; a weak D match, TRBD1 (6 bases). V was trimmed by 2 bases and J by 3 bases, leaving 13 bases between them. Per the germline V gene, CDR1 is KGHSY and CDR2 is FQNENV. This CDR3 is 15 amino acids long. The CDR3 region is CASSQRQDFDYGYTF. CDR3 DNA: TGTGCCAGCAGCCAAAGACAGGACTTTGACTATGGCTACACCTTC.

A remark on this clone: Other DNA sequences from this sample encode an identical CDR3 as well. The rearrangement uses TRBV18 and TRBJ2-7, with 9 bases fitting TRBD1. V lost 0 bases and J lost 5; bases outside the gene matches: 8. The length of the CDR3 is 16 residues. The germline V gene encodes CDR1 KGHSH and CDR2 LQKENI. The CDR3 bases are TGTGCCAGCTCACCACCCGGGACAGGGTTGATCCACGAGCAGTACTTC. The encoded protein is CASSPPGTGLIHEQYF.

This sequence joins TRBV30 and TRBJ2-7; D unclear. V lost 1 base to trimming and J lost 0 bases, with 4 bases between them. There are 12 residues in the CDR3. Germline V lookup: CDR1 GTSNPN, CDR2 SVGIG (reference sequence). CDR3 coding DNA: TGTGCCTGGAGTGCGGACTCCTACGAGCAGTACTTC. Encoded protein: CAWSADSYEQYF.

The chain is built from TRBV7-9 and TRBJ2-6; D is unresolved. The CDR3 covers 17 residues. Germline V gives CDR1 SEHNR, CDR2 FQNEAQ (reference sequence). V lost 5 bases, J lost 0 bases, and 14 bases lay in between. CDR3 sequence reads: CASSPAPNYSGANVLTF. The CDR3 nucleotides are TGTGCCAGCAGCCCAGCTCCCAATTACTCTGGGGCCAACGTCCTGACTTTC.

This rearrangement joins TRBV7-9 to TRBJ2-3; the D is unclear. CDR1 is SEHNR, CDR2 FQNEAQ, per germline (reference sequence). The CDR3 runs to 17 residues. The V and J ends lost 2 bases and 1 base respectively, with 16 bases between them. CDR3 loop: CASSLSASLVRTDTQYF. The CDR3 bases are TGTGCCAGCAGCTTATCTGCCTCGCTGGTCCGCACAGATACGCAGTATTTT.

The genes are TRBV6-1 and TRBJ2-2; 7 bases line up with TRBD2. The germline V gene encodes CDR1 MNHNS and CDR2 SASEGT. Unmatched junction bases numbered 5, after V lost 2 bases and J lost 5 bases. The length of the CDR3 is 15 residues. The CDR3 DNA reads as TGTGCCAGCAGTGAAATTGGGGGGGGTACCGGGGAGCTGTTTTTT. Translation gives CASSEIGGGTGELFF.

The chain joins TRBV18 to TRBJ2-7; perhaps D is TRBD1 or TRBD2 (5 bases each). Germline loops: CDR1 KGHSH, CDR2 LQKENI. Trimming removed 4 bases from V and 3 bases from J, with 13 bases in between. This CDR3 is built from 14 residues. In DNA form, the CDR3 reads TGTGCCAGCTCACTTTCCCGGGACGACTACGAGCAGTACTTC. Translating it yields CASSLSRDDYEQYF.